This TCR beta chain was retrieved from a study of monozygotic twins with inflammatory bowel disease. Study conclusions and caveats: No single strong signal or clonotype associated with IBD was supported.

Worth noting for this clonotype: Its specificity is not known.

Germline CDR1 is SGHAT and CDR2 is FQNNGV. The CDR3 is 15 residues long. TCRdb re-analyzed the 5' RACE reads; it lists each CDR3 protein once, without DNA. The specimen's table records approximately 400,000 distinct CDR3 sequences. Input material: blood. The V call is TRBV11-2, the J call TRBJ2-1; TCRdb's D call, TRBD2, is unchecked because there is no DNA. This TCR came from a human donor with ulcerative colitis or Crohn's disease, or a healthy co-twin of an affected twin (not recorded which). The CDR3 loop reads CASSYQRGVWNEQFF.